The 30 T cell receptor beta chains below all came from one sample that was sequenced in a study of T cells in Graves' hyperthyroidism and ophthalmopathy. The TCR beta CDR3 regions underwent amplification using RNA transcripts as the source. In the first-round RT-PCR of the TCR CDR3, the HTBI primer set was used. TCRdb recomputed calls from the multiplex PCR reads with MiXCR, one row per CDR3 protein. The sample consists of 380,000 or so distinct CDR3 sequences, approximately 12% of them appearing once. Sequencing was performed on blood. These receptors came from a man aged 25 to 40 with Graves' hyperthyroidism that later progressed to Graves' ophthalmopathy.

This clonotype was observed a handful of times. Being one base from a much bigger clone, this may be a read error. This chain uses TRBV20-1 with TRBJ1-1; D call uncertain. CDR1 and CDR2 from the germline V gene are DFQATT and SNEGSKA (reference sequence). The CDR3 is made up of 13 amino acids. CDR3 sequence (DNA): TGCAGTGCTAGAAGGCACTTGAACACTGAAGCTGTCTTT. This gives the protein CSARRHLNTEAVF.

This clonotype has a handful of counts. This chain connects TRBV7-9 to TRBJ2-1; 8 nucleotides line up with TRBD2. The germline CDR1 and CDR2 sequences are SEHNR and FQNEAQ (reference sequence). The CDR3 contains 15 residues. With 5 bases clipped from V and 4 bases from J, the junction kept 7 bases outside the gene matches. As DNA, the CDR3 is TGTGCCAGCAGCGCCCCGGGGGGGCTTTACAATGAGCAGTTCTTC. Translated, it gives CASSAPGGLYNEQFF. The complete variable domain, with remaining parts taken from reference TRBV7-9 and TRBJ2-1, reads DTGVSQNPRHKITKRGQNVTFRCDPISEHNRLYWYRQTLGQGPEFLTYFQNEAQLEKSRLLSDRFSAERPKGSFSTLEIQRTEQGDSAMYLCASSAPGGLYNEQFFGPGTRLTVL.

The sample holds a few counts of this clonotype. The V gene is TRBV27, the J gene TRBJ1-4, with D hard to call. The CDR3 is 13 amino acids. The V end was cut by 6 bases, the J end by 8 bases, with 13 bases between. Per germline, CDR1 MNHEY and CDR2 SMNVEV (reference sequence). The CDR3 region has the DNA TGTGCCAGCAGCCAGAACCCGGACGAAAAACTGTTTTTT. Amino acids: CASSQNPDEKLFF. The full variable domain, rest sourced from reference TRBV27 and TRBJ1-4, is EAQVTQNPRYLITVTGKKLTVTCSQNMNHEYMSWYRQDPGLGLRQIYYSMNVEVTDKGDVPEGYKVSRKEKRNFPLILESPSPNQTSLYFCASSQNPDEKLFFGSGTQLSVL.

This clonotype was recorded many times. The chain couples TRBV7-9 to TRBJ2-5, with 7 bases lining up with TRBD1. J gave up 3 bases and V 5 bases, and 6 bases lay outside the gene matches. The CDR3 is 14 amino acids. From germline, CDR1 is SEHNR and CDR2 FQNEAQ (reference sequence). CDR3 bases: TGTGCCAGCAGCCTCCGGGACAGAGAAGAGACCCAGTACTTC. Amino acids: CASSLRDREETQYF. The full variable domain, rest sourced from reference TRBV7-9 and TRBJ2-5, is DTGVSQNPRHKITKRGQNVTFRCDPISEHNRLYWYRQTLGQGPEFLTYFQNEAQLEKSRLLSDRFSAERPKGSFSTLEIQRTEQGDSAMYLCASSLRDREETQYFGPGTRLLVL.

The chain combines TRBV28 with TRBJ1-4; D not resolved. Germline V gene data show CDR1 as MDHEN and CDR2 as SYDVKM. CDR3 length equals 15 residues. V was trimmed by 6 bases and J by 1 base, leaving 12 bases between them. The CDR3: CASSTIGRTNEKLFF. The CDR3 nucleotides are TGTGCCAGCAGCACTATCGGTAGAACTAATGAAAAACTGTTTTTT. The full variable domain, its missing parts supplied by reference TRBV28 and TRBJ1-4, is DVKVTQSSRYLVKRTGEKVFLECVQDMDHENMFWYRQDPGLGLRLIYFSYDVKMKEKGDIPEGYSVSREKKERFSLILESASTNQTSMYLCASSTIGRTNEKLFFGSGTQLSVL.

This clonotype was recorded many times. This sequence joins TRBV28 and TRBJ2-7; D is possibly TRBD1 (6 bases). CDR3 length: 14 amino acids. Germline CDR1 MDHEN, CDR2 SYDVKM. Trimming left V 1 base short and J 2 bases short, with 9 bases between. This chain's CDR3 is CASSLSDRTYEQYF. The DNA for the CDR3 is TGTGCCAGCAGTTTATCAGACAGGACCTACGAGCAGTACTTC.

This clonotype was found many times. V gene TRBV12-3 or TRBV12-4 combines with J gene TRBJ2-5, with D possibly matching TRBD1 (5 bases). Trimming shortened V by 4 bases and J by 4 bases, and 10 bases separated the two germline ends. The CDR3 has 13 residues. CDR3 in amino acids: CASSWNQGETQYF. The DNA for the CDR3 is TGTGCCAGCAGTTGGAACCAGGGAGAGACCCAGTACTTC.

This clonotype has at least ten counts. The rearrangement links TRBV30 to TRBJ1-2; D gene unclear. Germline assignment: CDR1 GTSNPN and CDR2 SVGIG (reference sequence). The CDR3 loop spans 11 amino acids. V was clipped by 4 bases and J by 4 bases, with 7 bases between them. This chain's CDR3 is CAWNRGYGYTF. Written as DNA, the CDR3 is TGTGCCTGGAATCGCGGCTATGGCTACACCTTC.

Comment on this clonotype: Germline is not matched at one junction end, which may reflect a read error. This sequence joins TRBV20-1 and TRBJ1-5; no clear D. Germline V gene lookup returns CDR1 DFQATT and CDR2 SNEGSKA (reference sequence). The CDR3 loop spans 13 amino acids. CDR3 sequence reads: CSATRTGNQPQDF. CDR3 coding DNA: TGCAGTGCCACTAGGACGGGCAACCAGCCCCAGGATTTT.

This clonotype showed up many times. The CDR3 sequence: CASSYSSSYNSPLHF. CDR3 coding DNA: TGTGCCAGCAGTTACAGCAGCTCCTATAATTCACCCCTCCACTTT. The V and J genes are TRBV6-2 or TRBV6-3 and TRBJ1-6; D unclear. Trimming took off 2 bases at V and 0 bases at J, with 5 bases between the two ends. The germline gives CDR1 MNHEY, CDR2 SVGEGT. The CDR3 sequence is 15 residues long.

The chain's CDR3 is CASSPGRQNTIYF. In DNA form, the CDR3 reads TGTGCCAGCAGCCCGGGGAGGCAAAACACCATATATTTT. V and J are TRBV5-5 and TRBJ1-3, with D uncertain. Germline CDR1 SGHKS, CDR2 YYEKEE (reference sequence). Trimming pared 4 bases from V and 6 bases from J, leaving 11 bases between. The CDR3 is made up of 13 amino acids.

This clonotype turned up a few times. The chain carries TRBV12-3 or TRBV12-4 and TRBJ2-3, with 10 bases aligning to TRBD2. Trimming took 1 base from V and 5 from J; bases not matched to a gene: 6. The CDR3 is 16 residues long. The CDR3 protein is CASSLGLAGGLDTQYF. The DNA for the CDR3 is TGTGCCAGCAGTTTAGGGTTAGCGGGGGGATTAGATACGCAGTATTTT.

This clonotype showed up many times. The chain combines TRBV6-2 or TRBV6-3 with TRBJ1-6, with TRBD1 identical over 10 bases. The V gene's germline CDR1 is MNHEY and CDR2 SVGEGT. Trimming at V came to 6 bases and at J to 10 bases, leaving 9 bases not matched to a gene. The CDR3 has 15 residues. CDR3 DNA sequence: TGTGCCAGCAGCCCCCTGGGACAGGGGACCTCACCCCTCCACTTT. Amino acid sequence: CASSPLGQGTSPLHF.

The chain combines TRBV5-8 with TRBJ2-3; TRBD1 is a possible D gene (6 bases). This CDR3 is 15 amino acids long. CDR1 is SGHTS, CDR2 YDEGEE, per germline. Deletions cut 0 bases from V and 3 bases from J, with 11 bases between. The CDR3 DNA is TGTGCCAGCAGCTTGGACAGGGCGCTAACAGATACGCAGTATTTT. Translation: CASSLDRALTDTQYF.

This clonotype came up many times. This chain uses TRBV12-3 or TRBV12-4 with TRBJ1-6, with 11 bases fitting TRBD1. Trimming removed 6 bases from V and 7 bases from J; junction bases left unmatched: 5. The CDR3 runs 15 residues. For the CDR3, the DNA is TGTGCCAGCAGCACCGGGACAGGGGGAAATTCACCCCTCCACTTT. Translating it yields CASSTGTGGNSPLHF.

This clonotype has ten or more counts. The chain combines TRBV11-2 with TRBJ1-2, with 10 bases matching TRBD1. The CDR3 spans 13 residues. Per germline, CDR1 SGHAT and CDR2 FQNNGV. Unmatched junction bases numbered 4, after V lost 6 bases and J lost 6 bases. The CDR3 DNA reads as TGTGCCAGCAGATCGACAGGGGGCCATGGCTACACCTTC. This gives the protein CASRSTGGHGYTF.

The sample holds a few counts of this clonotype. The V call is TRBV7-3, the J call TRBJ1-1; D is uncertain. There are 18 residues in the CDR3. Germline V gene data show CDR1 as SGHTA and CDR2 as FQGTGA. Trimming stripped 5 bases from V and 10 bases from J, with 32 bases between. In DNA form, the CDR3 reads TGTGCCAGCAGCCTCAAACCTCTCACCGCGGCTACTCGGACGGGAGCTTTCTTT. It translates to CASSLKPLTAATRTGAFF.

This clonotype was seen many times. This chain uses TRBV6-1 with TRBJ2-1; 10 nucleotides agree with TRBD1. CDR3 length: 15 amino acids. Germline V gives CDR1 MNHNS, CDR2 SASEGT. J lost 6 bases, V lost 2 bases, and 4 bases had no gene match. The CDR3 DNA is TGTGCCAGCAGTGAATGGGACAGGGGTATCAATGAGCAGTTCTTC. Translating it yields CASSEWDRGINEQFF.

As to this clonotype: This may arise from a read error, as a much more abundant clone is one base away. Given the absence of the conserved phenylalanine or tryptophan at the CDR3 end, a read error is likely. The chain joins TRBV2 to TRBJ2-3, with 9 bases matching TRBD2. This CDR3 is built from 16 residues. Trimming removed 3 bases from V and 2 bases from J; junction bases left unmatched: 6. Germline assignment: CDR1 SNHLY and CDR2 FYNNEI. The CDR3: CASSEILAGSTDTQYS. As DNA, the CDR3 is TGTGCCAGCAGTGAGATCCTAGCGGGATCCACAGATACGCAGTATTCT.

This chain uses TRBV19 with TRBJ1-5; 9 nucleotides align to TRBD1. Germline V gives CDR1 LNHDA, CDR2 SQIVND (reference sequence). Losses at the gene ends were 7 bases for V and 2 bases for J; bases not matched to a gene: 9. This CDR3 contains 16 residues. This CDR3 is CASTAGTGTRNQPQHF. The CDR3 region has the DNA TGTGCCAGTACCGCCGGGACAGGGACCCGCAATCAGCCCCAGCATTTT.

This clonotype was detected a few times. The rearrangement links TRBV7-9 to TRBJ2-6, with TRBD1 matching over 7 bases. Per germline, CDR1 SEHNR and CDR2 FQNEAQ (reference sequence). Trimming removed 8 bases from V and 0 bases from J; junction bases left unmatched: 10. The CDR3 runs to 17 residues. CDR3 sequence reads: CASSGTETLSGANVLTF. The CDR3 nucleotides are TGTGCCAGCTCAGGGACAGAAACCCTCTCTGGGGCCAACGTCCTGACTTTC.

This clonotype has only a few counts. V usage is TRBV9 and J usage is TRBJ2-2; 8 nucleotides line up with TRBD2. The CDR3 is 15 residues long. The germline V gene has CDR1 SGDLS and CDR2 YYNGEE. V shed 7 bases and J 6 bases; nucleotides not matched to a gene: 11. CDR3 amino acids: CASHPSGGGAGELFF. The CDR3 nucleotides are TGTGCCAGCCACCCGTCCGGGGGGGGGGCCGGGGAGCTGTTTTTT.

This clonotype has more than one count but fewer than ten. The rearrangement joins TRBV10-1 to TRBJ2-3; D is unclear. From germline, CDR1 is WNHNN and CDR2 SYGVQD (reference sequence). The CDR3 runs to 14 residues. V gave up 3 bases and J gave up 4 bases, with 11 bases separating them. Written as DNA, the CDR3 is TGCGCCAGCAGTGATATTTGGGGATCAGATACGCAGTATTTT. As protein: CASSDIWGSDTQYF.

The sample holds one count of this clonotype. A much larger clone differs from this one at a single base, so this may be a read error. The CDR3 loop is CASSLNHENEQFF. The CDR3 DNA reads as TGTGCCAGCAGCTTAAATCATGAGAATGAGCAGTTCTTC. The V gene is TRBV7-3, the J gene TRBJ2-1; D not certain. The CDR3 length is 13 residues. V gave up 1 base and J gave up 7 bases, with 8 bases separating them. Germline lookup yields CDR1 SGHTA and CDR2 FQGTGA.

The CDR3 spells CASSSPRGQEYF. The CDR3 DNA sequence: TGTGCCAGCAGTTCCCCTCGGGGGCAGGAGTATTTT. The J gene is TRBJ2-3, the V gene TRBV6-5; perhaps D is TRBD1 or TRBD2 (6 bases each). V dropped 4 bases and J dropped 13 bases, with 15 bases sitting between them. Germline values: CDR1 MNHEY, CDR2 SVGAGI. CDR3 size: 12 residues.

The chain employs TRBV4-2 and TRBJ1-1, with a possible D match to TRBD1 (5 bases). V lost 0 bases and J 6 bases, leaving 8 bases between the germline ends. Germline values: CDR1 LGHNA, CDR2 YNFKEQ. This CDR3 has 13 amino acids. For the CDR3, the DNA is TGTGCCAGCAGCCAAGATGCGGGGCCTGAAGCTTTCTTT. Encoded protein: CASSQDAGPEAFF.

With respect to this clonotype: This may come from a read error, since a much larger clone is one base off. The chain joins TRBV20-1 to TRBJ2-3, with 10 bases identical to TRBD2. The CDR3 is made up of 16 amino acids. Germline-derived CDR1 and CDR2 are DFQATT and SNEGSKA (reference sequence). In DNA form, the CDR3 reads TGCAGTGCTAGAGCAGCCGGGACTAGCGCCACAGATACGCACTATTTT. Its protein product is CSARAAGTSATDTHYF.

The chain is built from TRBV24-1 and TRBJ2-3, with 8 bases identical to TRBD1. J lost 4 bases, V lost 5 bases, and 13 bases had no gene match. The CDR3 sequence is 17 residues long. CDR1 is KGHDR and CDR2 is SFDVKD in the germline V gene. The CDR3 region has the DNA TGTGCCACCAGTGCCCAACCCGGGACAGGAGGGTCAGATACGCAGTATTTT. Residues: CATSAQPGTGGSDTQYF.

This clonotype was seen ten or more times. The J gene is TRBJ2-2, the V gene TRBV11-2; D might be TRBD1 (6 bases). The ends were cut back, 5 bases at V and 4 bases at J, with 11 bases in the middle. Germline assignment: CDR1 SGHAT and CDR2 FQNNGV. The CDR3 has 14 amino acids. The CDR3 sequence is CASSPLRGTGELFF. The DNA of the CDR3 is TGTGCCAGCAGCCCTCTCAGGGGCACCGGGGAGCTGTTTTTT. Full variable domain (outside the CDR3, taken from reference TRBV11-2 and TRBJ2-2): EAGVAQSPRYKIIEKRQSVAFWCNPISGHATLYWYQQILGQGPKLLIQFQNNGVVDDSQLPKDRFSAERLKGVDSTLKIQPAKLEDSAVYLCASSPLRGTGELFFGEGSRLTVL.

This clonotype has just a few counts. The V gene is TRBV19, the J gene TRBJ2-6; weak D call: TRBD2 (5 bases). CDR3 length: 15 amino acids. CDR1 is LNHDA, CDR2 SQIVND, per germline (reference sequence). With 6 bases removed from V and 0 bases from J, the gap between germline ends came to 9 bases. This chain's CDR3 is CASRTGSSGANVLTF. The CDR3 DNA reads TGTGCCAGTAGGACGGGGAGCTCTGGGGCCAACGTCCTGACTTTC.